A single sample is the source of the 22 T cell receptor beta chains below, sequenced in a study of CD8 T cells in Susac syndrome. With random hexamers, reverse transcription was performed on about 0.5 to 1 ug of RNA. TCRdb called the immunoSEQ multiplex PCR reads again in MiXCR, with one record for every CDR3 protein. The table lists 50,000 to 55,000 distinct CDR3 sequences, approximately 95% of them singletons. Sequencing was done on a sample of CD8+ T cells from PBMCs. These receptors were obtained from a human donor with Susac syndrome.

The rearrangement joins TRBV19 to TRBJ2-3; the D is unclear. V was shortened by 5 bases and J by 5 bases, with 11 bases between the two germline ends. The CDR3 has 13 residues. CDR1 and CDR2 (germline): LNHDA, SQIVND (reference sequence). This CDR3 reads CASSWAWGDTQYF. The DNA of the CDR3 is TGTGCCAGTAGTTGGGCTTGGGGAGATACGCAGTATTTT.

This chain uses TRBV6-6 with TRBJ2-7; 7 positions match TRBD1. Germline V CDR1 and CDR2: MNHNY, SVGAGI (reference sequence). This CDR3 has 13 residues. After removal of 8 bases from V and 2 bases from J, the junction contained 6 bases not matched to a gene. The CDR3 here is CASEGTATYEQYF. CDR3 DNA sequence: TGTGCCAGCGAAGGGACAGCAACCTACGAGCAGTACTTC.

The rearrangement links TRBV30 to TRBJ2-5; D remains unclear. In germline, CDR1 is GTSNPN, CDR2 SVGIG (reference sequence). Trimming removed 7 bases from V and 2 bases from J, with 14 bases in between. This CDR3 has 13 amino acids. CDR3 residues: CASQGPEQETQYF. CDR3 nucleotides: TGTGCCTCCCAAGGGCCAGAACAAGAGACCCAGTACTTC.

V usage is TRBV9 and J usage is TRBJ2-3; perhaps TRBD2 as D (5 bases). The CDR3 sequence is 15 residues long. Trimming cost V 1 base and J 0 bases, with 9 bases left between them. CDR1 and CDR2 (germline): SGDLS, YYNGEE. The CDR3 bases are TGTGCCAGCAGCGTAAGTCTAGCTAGCACAGATACGCAGTATTTT. As protein: CASSVSLASTDTQYF.

This rearrangement joins TRBV28 to TRBJ2-5; 8 positions agree with TRBD2. CDR3 length equals 13 residues. CDR1 is MDHEN, CDR2 SYDVKM, per germline. The ends lost 6 bases at V and 5 bases at J; junction bases unmatched: 5. The CDR3 DNA follows: TGTGCCAGCAGGGCGGGGGGATGGGAGACCCAGTACTTC. It is translated as CASRAGGWETQYF. The variable domain in full, with the rest retrieved from reference TRBV28 and TRBJ2-5, is DVKVTQSSRYLVKRTGEKVFLECVQDMDHENMFWYRQDPGLGLRLIYFSYDVKMKEKGDIPEGYSVSREKKERFSLILESASTNQTSMYLCASRAGGWETQYFGPGTRLLVL.

The chain recombines TRBV13 with TRBJ2-4; D is perhaps TRBD1 or TRBD2 (5 bases each). Germline lookup yields CDR1 PRHDT and CDR2 FYEKMQ (reference sequence). V was shortened by 1 base and J by 13 bases, with 17 bases between the two germline ends. The CDR3 runs to 14 residues. For the CDR3, the DNA is TGTGCCAGCAGCTTAGCCCTCGCCGAGGGGCCCCAGTACTTC. This codes for CASSLALAEGPQYF.

This clonotype came up once. V gene TRBV13 combines with J gene TRBJ2-1, with D perhaps given as TRBD1 or TRBD2 (5 bases each). The CDR3 has 13 residues. V lost 5 bases and J 6 bases, leaving 11 bases between the germline ends. Germline V gives CDR1 PRHDT, CDR2 FYEKMQ (reference sequence). The CDR3 DNA reads TGTGCCAGCAGCCCAAGGGACCGCAATGAGCAGTTCTTC. This translates into CASSPRDRNEQFF. Complete variable domain (other parts from reference TRBV13 and TRBJ2-1): AAGVIQSPRHLIKEKRETATLKCYPIPRHDTVYWYQQGPGQDPQFLISFYEKMQSDKGSIPDRFSAQQFSDYHSELNMSSLELGDSALYFCASSPRDRNEQFFGPGTRLTVL.

CDR3 sequence (DNA): TGTGCCAGCACTCTACAGGGTCGCACTGAAGCTTTCTTT. Its translation: CASTLQGRTEAFF. V and J are TRBV28 and TRBJ1-1; a possible D gene is TRBD1 (6 bases). CDR3 size: 13 residues. Per germline, CDR1 MDHEN and CDR2 SYDVKM. V was clipped by 7 bases and J by 4 bases, with 13 bases between them.

Here the CDR3 DNA reads TGCAGTGCTGTTCTCTTGCGGGGAATATATGAGCAGTTCTTC. It is translated as CSAVLLRGIYEQFF. The chain has TRBV20-1 and TRBJ2-1; possible D gene TRBD2, 6 bases. V lost 5 bases and J lost 8, with 19 bases in between. CDR3 length: 14 amino acids. Germline lookup yields CDR1 DFQATT and CDR2 SNEGSKA (reference sequence).

This chain links TRBV5-4 with TRBJ2-5; TRBD1 might be the D (6 bases). V lost 2 bases to trimming and J lost 0 bases, with 11 bases between them. Looked up from germline, CDR1 is SGHNT and CDR2 is YYREEE (reference sequence). The CDR3 loop spans 15 amino acids. The CDR3 spells CASSFSGVYQETQYF. CDR3 nucleotides: TGTGCCAGCAGCTTTTCAGGGGTATACCAAGAGACCCAGTACTTC.

J is TRBJ2-7 and V is TRBV9, with 10 bases lining up with TRBD2. V lost 2 bases to trimming and J lost 5 bases; unmatched junction nucleotides: 7. CDR3 size: 15 residues. Germline V CDR1 and CDR2: SGDLS, YYNGEE. The CDR3 loop reads CASSVSGTSVNEQYF. The CDR3 DNA reads TGTGCCAGCAGCGTTTCCGGGACTAGCGTCAACGAGCAGTACTTC.

This chain joins TRBV30 and TRBJ1-6; a weak D match, TRBD1 (6 bases). Germline V lookup: CDR1 GTSNPN, CDR2 SVGIG (reference sequence). Trimming cost V 2 bases and J 4 bases, with 9 bases left between them. CDR3 size: 14 residues. This CDR3 reads CAWSPQGYNSPLHF. The CDR3, as DNA: TGTGCCTGGAGTCCACAGGGATATAATTCACCCCTCCACTTT. The whole variable domain, filled in from reference TRBV30 and TRBJ1-6, reads SQTIHQWPATLVQPVGSPLSLECTVEGTSNPNLYWYRQAAGRGLQLLFYSVGIGQISSEVPQNLSASRPQDRQFILSSKKLLLSDSGFYLCAWSPQGYNSPLHFGNGTRLTVT.

This rearrangement joins TRBV7-9 to TRBJ1-1; D gene uncertain. The ends were cut back, 6 bases at V and 7 bases at J, with 9 bases in the middle. The CDR3 loop spans 11 amino acids. Germline-derived CDR1 and CDR2 are SEHNR and FQNEAQ (reference sequence). This CDR3 is CASRTNFEAFF. The DNA for the CDR3 is TGTGCCAGCAGGACAAACTTTGAAGCTTTCTTT.

This chain joins TRBV28 and TRBJ2-7; 9 bases are shared with TRBD2. Losses at the gene ends were 2 bases for V and 5 bases for J; bases not matched to a gene: 4. The germline gives CDR1 MDHEN, CDR2 SYDVKM. This CDR3 region has 14 residues. CDR3: CASSLEASGDEQYF. DNA for the CDR3: TGTGCCAGCAGTTTAGAGGCTAGCGGGGACGAGCAGTACTTC. Using reference TRBV28 and TRBJ2-7 for the parts outside the CDR3, the full variable domain is DVKVTQSSRYLVKRTGEKVFLECVQDMDHENMFWYRQDPGLGLRLIYFSYDVKMKEKGDIPEGYSVSREKKERFSLILESASTNQTSMYLCASSLEASGDEQYFGPGTRLTVT.

The chain couples TRBV7-9 to TRBJ1-2; 8 positions agree with TRBD1. CDR3 length equals 14 residues. Germline V gene sequence: CDR1 SEHNR, CDR2 FQNEAQ (reference sequence). V shed 5 bases and J 4 bases; nucleotides not matched to a gene: 6. This CDR3 is CASSDLQGGYGYTF. The CDR3 coding sequence is TGTGCCAGCAGCGACCTACAGGGGGGCTATGGCTACACCTTC.

This clonotype was counted only a few times. The rearrangement uses TRBV11-2 and TRBJ2-7; tentative D call: TRBD1 (5 bases). Germline-derived CDR1 and CDR2 are SGHAT and FQNNGV. This CDR3 region has 13 residues. V lost 5 bases and J lost 3, with 11 bases in between. In nucleotides, the CDR3 is TGTGCCAGCAGCCCGACAGCACGCTACGAGCAGTACTTC. Translating it yields CASSPTARYEQYF.

The chain carries TRBV2 and TRBJ2-7, with D maybe TRBD1 (6 bases). Germline V gene sequence: CDR1 SNHLY, CDR2 FYNNEI. The V end lost 2 bases, the J end lost 5 bases, and 13 bases lay between the germline ends. The CDR3 totals 14 residues. The CDR3 DNA reads TGTGCCAGCAGTGAAAGGACAGTACTCGACGAGCAGTACTTC. It yields the protein CASSERTVLDEQYF.

The V gene is TRBV11-1, the J gene TRBJ1-1; perhaps TRBD1 as D (5 bases). Germline V CDR1 and CDR2: SGHAT, FQDESV (reference sequence). V lost 10 bases, J lost 4 bases, and 13 bases lay in between. The CDR3 is 12 residues long. The CDR3 spells CATRQMGTEAFF. CDR3 nucleotides: TGTGCCACCAGACAGATGGGCACTGAAGCTTTCTTT.

The rearrangement links TRBV4-1 to TRBJ2-5; 9 bases are a match to TRBD2. The germline V gene has CDR1 MGHRA and CDR2 YSYEKL. V shed 3 bases, J shed 5 bases, and the junction held 16 bases outside the gene matches. The CDR3 runs 18 residues. Here the CDR3 reads CASSQGGSRLAVGETQYF. Here the CDR3 DNA reads TGCGCCAGCAGCCAGGGCGGCTCGAGACTAGCGGTAGGGGAGACCCAGTACTTC.

This rearrangement joins TRBV3-1 to TRBJ1-1; the match to TRBD1 covers 7 bases. This CDR3 spans 14 amino acids. Germline V gene data show CDR1 as LGHDT and CDR2 as YNNKEL (reference sequence). After removal of 1 base from V and 5 bases from J, the junction contained 4 bases not matched to a gene. CDR3 in amino acids: CASSQVARGTEAFF. The CDR3 DNA reads TGTGCCAGCAGCCAAGTCGCCAGGGGGACTGAAGCTTTCTTT.

V usage is TRBV19 and J usage is TRBJ2-1; D is tentatively TRBD1 or TRBD2 (5 bases each). This CDR3 contains 14 residues. The germline CDR1 and CDR2 sequences are LNHDA and SQIVND (reference sequence). The V and J ends lost 6 bases and 10 bases respectively, with 19 bases between them. In DNA form, the CDR3 reads TGTGCCAGTAGCCCGTCGAGCCACCGGGACGAGCAGTTCTTC. Translated, it gives CASSPSSHRDEQFF.

This sequence joins TRBV5-1 and TRBJ2-3; TRBD2 matches at 8 bases. Germline V gene data show CDR1 as SGHRS and CDR2 as YFSETQ. Trimming cost V 4 bases and J 0 bases; bases outside gene matches: 4. CDR3 length: 15 amino acids. As DNA, the CDR3 is TGCGCCAGCAGCCGTAGCGGGGTTAGCACAGATACGCAGTATTTT. Its protein product is CASSRSGVSTDTQYF.